This T cell receptor (beta chain) was observed in a study of T cell responses to AZD1222 COVID-19 vaccine. Turning to the study itself: The analysis combined second doses at about 4 or about 12 weeks.

V dropped 5 bases and J dropped 0 bases, with 14 bases sitting between them. This CDR3 region has 17 residues. Germline V gene lookup returns CDR1 SGHTA and CDR2 FQGTGA. Points on this clone: Its target is not known.

Study-wide findings and caveats: Vaccine-associated CD4 TCRs ranged over spike, dominating at 160-218 and 743-854. Nearly half of spike-specific TCRs reportedly target variant regions that are unmutated in the B.1.351 and B.1.1.7 variants.

Sequencing used immunoSEQ multiplex PCR; TCRdb keeps in-frame clones, though not all of them. Among some 180,000 clones listed, almost 95% were seen once. This TCR was sampled from an adult in good health. This sequence joins TRBV7-3 and TRBJ2-6; D not certain. Sequenced material: peripheral blood, taken on day 0 of AZD1222 vaccination. CDR3 nucleotide sequence: TGTGCCAGCAGCCCTTACCGGATAGTCTCTGGGGCCAACGTCCTGACTTTC. This codes for CASSPYRIVSGANVLTF.